A single T cell receptor (beta chain) is shown here with its context. The antigen it binds to is not known. Base qualities are not at hand, and no much larger clone is one base apart. Using the deep immunoSEQ assay, multiplex PCR amplified TCR CDR3 regions from genomic DNA. Extracted genomic DNA from each cell subset was spread evenly across all wells of several immunoSEQ 96-well plates, with each plate serving as a replicate. Each replicate PCR for sorted subsets received about 210 ng genomic DNA, equal to tens of thousands of T cell genomes. The purified libraries were quantified using a Qubit 3.0 fluorometer, sized with a Bioanalyzer 2100, and then quantified again using the KAPA Library Quantification kit. Every immunoSEQ 96-well plate was sequenced on a dedicated single-read 150-cycle Illumina NextSeq 550 flow cell. In the authors' own workflow: The immunoSEQ output contained only junctional sequences without quality scores, so filtering could not match that applied to full-length reads. To assign V/J genes and CDR3, sequences were annotated using PyIR, a Python wrapper for IgBLAST v1.9, with IMGT germline references. Reads were removed for weak V/J assignments (E-value above 1e-6), missing CDR3, stop codons, out-of-frame junctions, or ambiguous translated residues. A V3J clonotype was defined by an identical inferred V gene, J gene, and CDR3 amino acid sequence. Percentage overlap between repertoires was calculated by dividing the number of shared unique clonotypes by the size of the smaller repertoire. RTK rarefaction, the Chao1 estimator, and Recon v2.1 estimates of unobserved clonotypes were used to assess repertoire richness. Generation probabilities for all TCRbeta clonotypes obtained by the gDNA method from several donors were computed using OLGA. Drawn from immuneACCESS, this table holds only the in-frame rearrangements with V and J called that TCRdb kept. Clones are partly lost; checked studies trace under half to an unresolved V gene and leave the rest unexplained. The DNA was the basis for D and trimming; V, J and clone size are from that table. The sample table lists a few hundred thousand clones, approximately 79% of them with a count of one. The top ten clonotypes cover 10% of the sample.

The trim is 2 bases for V and 2 bases for J, with a gap of 10 bases between the germline ends. The germline V gene yields SGHVS for CDR1 and FQNEAQ for CDR2. The CDR3, from cysteine to phenylalanine, totals 15 residues. Only CDR3 DNA is held: 45 bases, read in frame from base 1. The data belong to a study of shared clonotypes between healthy human individuals (dated by TCRdb to the early 2020s). Regarding the research as a whole: A few men and a couple of women, aged 18 to 49 years, made up the cohort. Libraries were prepared and TCR repertoires were sequenced by different laboratories using diverse techniques, in order to increase sequencing depth and limit assay-specific biases. Between about 0.8 and 9 billion PBMCs per donor were obtained by leukapheresis. For each donor, CD4 naive and CD4 memory were each run on three plates, CD8 naive on two plates, and CD8 memory on one plate. The study deeply sequenced blood TCR repertoires of several healthy adults to estimate repertoire size and the extent of clonotype sharing between individuals. Overall study results and their limits: About 5% of naive CD4, 3.5% of naive CD8, approximately 2% of memory CD4, and over 0.35% of memory CD8 clonotypes were shared across a few donors. Sampling was restricted to blood, and TCR repertoires in tissues likely differ from the TCR repertoires found in blood. The small number of donors limited the genetic and exposure-history diversity represented. Larger estimated clonotype richness was generally found for naive subsets than for memory subsets. Clonotypes shared by all four sorted-subset donors showed higher generation probabilities than non-shared clonotypes. Incomplete sequencing was indicated by rarefaction of sorted-subset datasets, despite the large sequencing depth. Based on pairwise subsampling, the degree of clonotype sharing among donors was expected to be affected by sequencing depth.

Donors were healthy HIV-negative adults with no recently reported acute infections or vaccinations. Every donor was a Caucasian adult living in Nashville, Tennessee, USA. CD4+ T cells were enriched by magnetic negative selection, after which naive cells were positively selected on CD45RA and the negative fraction was taken as the memory subset. After blood collection by leukapheresis, PBMCs were isolated using Ficoll-Histopaque density gradient centrifugation and then cryopreserved in the vapor phase of liquid nitrogen. Purity and quantity of every magnetically sorted T cell population were checked by analytical flow cytometry. Each sorted fraction had its genomic DNA isolated and then quantified by UV absorbance on a Nanodrop 2000c.

The chain employs TRBV7-8 and TRBJ1-3; a tentative D call is TRBD1 (6 bases match). Sequencing used memory CD4+ T cells sorted from blood. The meaning of the sample's cell subset or site label: CD45RA-negative fraction. The receptor was derived from a man aged 25-45 years in good health. The DNA sequence is given as TGTGCCAGCAGCTTAATCACAGGGACTGGAAACACCATATATTTT. It specifies CASSLITGTGNTIYF. With the portions outside the CDR3 filled from the reference TRBV7-8 and TRBJ1-3 genes, the complete variable region becomes GAGVSQSPRYKVAKRGQDVALRCDPISGHVSLFWYQQALGQGPEFLTYFQNEAQLDKSGLPSDRFFAERPEGSVSTLKIQRTQQEDSAVYLCASSLITGTGNTIYFGEGSWLTVV.